This TCR beta chain derives from a study of identical twins. TCRdb reanalysed the 5' RACE reads using MiXCR and keeps one entry per CDR3 protein. The sample consists of 400,000 or so distinct CDR3 sequences, approximately 8.8% of them appearing once. Regarding the study as a whole: Within cord blood, abundant beta clonotypes carried fewer insertions, but memory repertoires showed no such trend. For out-of-frame beta sequences, excess twin sharing was weaker.

Losses at the gene ends were 3 bases for V and 8 bases for J; bases not matched to a gene: 4. The length of the CDR3 is 13 residues. Germline lookup yields CDR1 SGDLS and CDR2 YYNGEE. To note about this clonotype: What it binds is unknown.

V gene TRBV9 combines with J gene TRBJ2-1; TRBD1 aligns across 8 bases. Sequenced input: naive T cells sorted from blood. The clonotype comes from a woman between 50 and 59 years old in good health. The CDR3 DNA reads TGTGCCAGCAGCGGGGCAGGGGGCGATGAGCAGTTCTTC. Translation: CASSGAGGDEQFF.